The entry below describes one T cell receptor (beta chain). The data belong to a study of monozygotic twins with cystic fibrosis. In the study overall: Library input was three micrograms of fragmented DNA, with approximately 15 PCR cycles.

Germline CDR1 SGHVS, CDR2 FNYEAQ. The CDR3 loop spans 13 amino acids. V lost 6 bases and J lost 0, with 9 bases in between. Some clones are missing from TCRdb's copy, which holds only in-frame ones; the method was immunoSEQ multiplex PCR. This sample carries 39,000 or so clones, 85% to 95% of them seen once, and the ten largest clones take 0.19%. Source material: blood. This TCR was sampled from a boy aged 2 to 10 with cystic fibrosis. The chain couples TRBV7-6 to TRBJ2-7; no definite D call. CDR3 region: CASSHPPSYEQYF. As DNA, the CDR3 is TGTGCCAGCAGTCACCCTCCCTCCTACGAGCAGTACTTC.